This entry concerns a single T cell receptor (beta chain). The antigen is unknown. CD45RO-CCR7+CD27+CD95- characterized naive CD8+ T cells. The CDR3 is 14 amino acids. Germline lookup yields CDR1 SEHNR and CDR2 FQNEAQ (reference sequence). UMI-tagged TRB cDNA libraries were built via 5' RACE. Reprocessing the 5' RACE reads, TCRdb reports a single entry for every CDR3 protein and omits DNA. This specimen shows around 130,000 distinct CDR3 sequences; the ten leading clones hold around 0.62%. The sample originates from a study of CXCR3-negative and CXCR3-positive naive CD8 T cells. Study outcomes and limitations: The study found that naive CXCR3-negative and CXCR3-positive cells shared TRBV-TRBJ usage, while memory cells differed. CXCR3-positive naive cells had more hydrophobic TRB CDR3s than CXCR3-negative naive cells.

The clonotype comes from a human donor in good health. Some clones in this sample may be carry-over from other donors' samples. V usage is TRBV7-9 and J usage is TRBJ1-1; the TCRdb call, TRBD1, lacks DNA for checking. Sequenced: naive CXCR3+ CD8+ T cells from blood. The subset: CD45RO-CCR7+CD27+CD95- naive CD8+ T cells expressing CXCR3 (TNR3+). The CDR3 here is CASSGTALNTEAFF.